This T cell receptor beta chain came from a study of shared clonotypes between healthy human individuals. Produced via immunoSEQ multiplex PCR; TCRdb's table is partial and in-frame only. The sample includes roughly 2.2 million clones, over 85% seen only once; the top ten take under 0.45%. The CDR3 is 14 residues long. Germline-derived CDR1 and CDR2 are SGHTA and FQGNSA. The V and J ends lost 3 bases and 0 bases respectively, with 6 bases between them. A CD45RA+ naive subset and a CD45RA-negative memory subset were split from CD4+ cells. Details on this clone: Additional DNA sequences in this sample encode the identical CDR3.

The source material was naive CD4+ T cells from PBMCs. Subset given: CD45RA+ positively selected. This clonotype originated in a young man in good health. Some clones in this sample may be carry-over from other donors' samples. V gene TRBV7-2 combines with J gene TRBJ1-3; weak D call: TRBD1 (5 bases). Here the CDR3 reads CASSFDSSGNTIYF. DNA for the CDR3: TGTGCCAGCAGCTTTGACAGCTCTGGAAACACCATATATTTT.